This is a list of T cell receptor beta chains from one sample in a study of blood T cell repertoires in COVID-19. Sequenced by immunoSEQ multiplex PCR; TCRdb stores in-frame clones only, minus some. The sample records about 380,000 clones, roughly 91% being singletons. The sample consisted of PBMCs or T cells enriched from blood (not recorded which). The receptors derive from a woman aged 18-30 years who had recovered from COVID-19. CDR3s include the opening cysteine and the closing phenylalanine or tryptophan. A D gene is named only where the DNA matches it firmly. Clone size is given for some rows only: seen once, a few or many times, or a class if the clone is expanded.

DNA: TGTGCCAGCAGTTACTCCTTTGGGGGGGACCCCTATGGCTACACCTTC
CDR3: CASSYSFGGDPYGYTF
V: TRBV6-5
size: .
D: .
J: TRBJ1-2

DNA: TGTGCCAGCAGCTTACCCGGGGTCGAAAAACTGTTTTTT
CDR3: CASSLPGVEKLFF
V: TRBV7-9
size: .
D: .
J: TRBJ1-4

DNA: TGTGCCAGCAGCCCATTTACCGGGGGGGAGAACTATGGCTACACCTTC
CDR3: CASSPFTGGENYGYTF
V: TRBV5-4
size: .
D: .
J: TRBJ1-2

DNA: TGTGCCAGCAGCTTCGTGGACAGCTCTAATGAAAAACTGTTTTTT
CDR3: CASSFVDSSNEKLFF
V: TRBV7-9
size: .
D: .
J: TRBJ1-4

DNA: TGTGCCAGTAGTATCCCAAGTGACAGGGCCTTCAGCCCCCAGCATTTT
CDR3: CASSIPSDRAFSPQHF
V: TRBV19
size: .
D: TRBD1
J: TRBJ1-5

DNA: TGCGCCAGCAGCCAAACTAGCGGGGGGTTAGAAGAGACCCAGTACTTC
CDR3: CASSQTSGGLEETQYF
V: TRBV4-1
size: .
D: TRBD2
J: TRBJ2-5

DNA: TGTGCCAGCAGTCTGACGGGACTCCTCCAAGAGACCCAGTACTTC
CDR3: CASSLTGLLQETQYF
V: TRBV28
size: .
D: .
J: TRBJ2-5

DNA: TGTGCCTGGAGTGTATATGGGGACAGGGCAGATATTGAAGCTTTCTTT
CDR3: CAWSVYGDRADIEAFF
V: TRBV30
size: .
D: TRBD1
J: TRBJ1-1

DNA: TGTGCCAGCAGCTTAGCCACGTCGAGGGGCAATCAGCCCCAGCATTTT
CDR3: CASSLATSRGNQPQHF
V: TRBV7-2
size: .
D: .
J: TRBJ1-5

DNA: TGTGCCAGCGGGGCGGAAACAGGGCCCTATGGCTACACCTTC
CDR3: CASGAETGPYGYTF
V: TRBV2
size: .
D: .
J: TRBJ1-2

DNA: TGTGCCAGCAGCTTTGTCGATGGCTACACCTTC
CDR3: CASSFVDGYTF
V: TRBV5-6
size: .
D: .
J: TRBJ1-2

DNA: TGTGCCACCAGCAGCCCCAAAATAACTTCCAGGGTTGGCGACGAGCAGTACTTC
CDR3: CATSSPKITSRVGDEQYF
V: TRBV15
size: .
D: .
J: TRBJ2-7

DNA: TGTGCTAGTGGTTTGGTCCCAGGGACAGGTCGATACTATGGCTACACCTTC
CDR3: CASGLVPGTGRYYGYTF
V: TRBV12-5
size: .
D: TRBD1
J: TRBJ1-2

DNA: TGTGCCAGTAGGAAGGGACAGGGGATGAATCAGCCCCAGCATTTT
CDR3: CASRKGQGMNQPQHF
V: TRBV19
size: .
D: TRBD1
J: TRBJ1-5

DNA: TGTGCCAGCAGCGTAGCTGGGCAGCCAGATACGCAGTATTTT
CDR3: CASSVAGQPDTQYF
V: TRBV9
size: .
D: .
J: TRBJ2-3

DNA: TGTGCCAGCAGTTTCGGTTCTTACTACGAGCAGTACTTC
CDR3: CASSFGSYYEQYF
V: TRBV27
size: .
D: .
J: TRBJ2-7

DNA: TGTGCCAGCAGTACCGACATCTCTCCCCTCTACAATGAGCAGTTCTTC
CDR3: CASSTDISPLYNEQFF
V: TRBV28
size: .
D: .
J: TRBJ2-1

DNA: TGTGCCATCAGGGAAACAGGGTACGACTATGGCTACACCTTC
CDR3: CAIRETGYDYGYTF
V: TRBV10-3
size: .
D: .
J: TRBJ1-2

DNA: TGCAGCGTGTGGACCCGGGACAGGGGGGCCTACAATGAGCAGTTCTTC
CDR3: CSVWTRDRGAYNEQFF
V: TRBV29-1
size: .
D: TRBD1
J: TRBJ2-1

DNA: TGTGCCAGCAGCTTAGACCCCCAGCGGGGTGGGGAGCTGTTTTTT
CDR3: CASSLDPQRGGELFF
V: TRBV11-2
size: .
D: TRBD2
J: TRBJ2-2

DNA: TGTGCCAGTAGCCCCGAGGGCGGAGCTAATGAAAAACTGTTTTTT
CDR3: CASSPEGGANEKLFF
V: TRBV19
size: .
D: .
J: TRBJ1-4

DNA: TGTGCCAGCAGCCCACTAAGGGGAAGGGGTCATTCACCCCTCCACTTT
CDR3: CASSPLRGRGHSPLHF
V: TRBV2
size: .
D: .
J: TRBJ1-6

DNA: TGTGCCAGCAGCTTAGTGGTGACAGGGGGCTTTGGAAACACCATATATTTT
CDR3: CASSLVVTGGFGNTIYF
V: TRBV7-9
size: .
D: TRBD1
J: TRBJ1-3

DNA: TGTGCCAGCAGTGAAGGGCGGCAGCCTAACGAAAAACTGTTTTTT
CDR3: CASSEGRQPNEKLFF
V: TRBV2
size: few
D: .
J: TRBJ1-4

DNA: TGTGCCAGCAGTTTGTGGCAGGGGGTGGTCGGGGAGCTGTTTTTT
CDR3: CASSLWQGVVGELFF
V: TRBV27
size: .
D: TRBD1
J: TRBJ2-2

DNA: TGTGCCAGCAGGCAGGTAATGAACACTGAAGCTTTCTTT
CDR3: CASRQVMNTEAFF
V: TRBV2
size: .
D: .
J: TRBJ1-1

DNA: TGTGCCAGCAGTTTATCGGGAGGAGCCCTCTCTGGAAACACCATATATTTT
CDR3: CASSLSGGALSGNTIYF
V: TRBV27
size: .
D: .
J: TRBJ1-3

DNA: TGTGCCAGCAGTGAATCTTCGGTGCAGCCCCAGCATTTT
CDR3: CASSESSVQPQHF
V: TRBV2
size: .
D: .
J: TRBJ1-5